This TCR beta chain was recorded in a study of CXCR3-negative and CXCR3-positive naive CD8 T cells. Every CD8+ T cell subset underwent triplicate sorting at 300,000 cells apiece. CD45RO-CCR7+CD27+CD95- marked naive CD8+ T cells. Details on this clonotype: The target antigen is unknown.

Study-level points and caveats: Comparably high diversity was seen in both naive subsets, and much lower diversity in memory CD8+ cells. Comparison of naive cells showed more hydrophobic TRB CDR3s in CXCR3-positive than in CXCR3-negative naive cells. Naive cells used TRBV-TRBJ genes in much the same way whether CXCR3-negative or CXCR3-positive; memory cells did not.

With UMI labels, 5' RACE was used to prepare the TRB cDNA libraries. TCRdb reprocessed the 5' RACE reads and stores each CDR3 protein as one record, lacking DNA. This specimen shows about 84,000 distinct CDR3 sequences; the ten leading clones hold roughly 0.62%. This TCR came from a human donor in good health. Some clones in this sample may be carry-over from other donors' samples. What was sequenced was naive CXCR3+ CD8+ T cells from blood. Subset: CD45RO-CCR7+CD27+CD95- naive CD8+ T cells expressing CXCR3 (TNR3+).

CDR3 amino acids: CASSYRDYYTDTQYF. The V and J genes are TRBV6-2 or TRBV6-3 and TRBJ2-3; TCRdb selects TRBD2, and the lack of DNA leaves this call unchecked. Germline CDR1 reads MNHEY; CDR2 reads SVGEGT. The length of the CDR3 is 15 residues.